Described below is a single TCR beta chain sequence and its context. With 2 bases clipped from V and 6 bases from J, the junction kept 5 bases outside the gene matches. The CDR3 sequence is 14 residues long. Germline lookup yields CDR1 SGHRS and CDR2 YFSETQ. This sample was taken from a study of glioma-infiltrating T cells after dendritic cell vaccination. This table comes from immunoSEQ multiplex PCR, and its TCRdb copy is limited to in-frame clones, with some not included. The sample lists tens of thousands of clones; 70% to 80% were seen once. The material was blood, obtained before dendritic cell vaccination. The chain joins TRBV5-1 to TRBJ1-5; 7 nucleotides agree with TRBD1. This receptor was identified in a human donor with glioblastoma. The CDR3 here is CASSFDRDRQPQHF. CDR3 sequence (DNA): TGCGCCAGCAGCTTTGACAGGGACCGTCAGCCCCAGCATTTT.